The sequence of this T cell receptor (beta chain) was determined in a study of T cell responses to AZD1222 COVID-19 vaccine. The repertoire was sequenced with immunoSEQ multiplex PCR; TCRdb's copy has only in-frame clones and lacks some. The sample contains approximately 75,000 clones, roughly nine tenths of which appear only once. Findings and limits, study-wide: CD4 TCRs associated with vaccination spanned spike, dominating at 160-218 and 743-854.

The CDR3 is made up of 14 amino acids. Germline V gene lookup returns CDR1 SGHRS and CDR2 YFSETQ. V was clipped by 0 bases and J by 10 bases, with 14 bases between them. Details on this clone: What it binds is unknown.

This TCR came from an adult who received the AZD1222 COVID-19 vaccine. The source was peripheral blood, collected 28 days after the second AZD1222 dose. The chain combines TRBV5-1 with TRBJ2-1; D is unresolved. This chain's CDR3 is CASSLVAPRPEQFF. CDR3 in DNA: TGCGCCAGCAGCTTGGTGGCTCCCCGACCGGAGCAGTTCTTC.